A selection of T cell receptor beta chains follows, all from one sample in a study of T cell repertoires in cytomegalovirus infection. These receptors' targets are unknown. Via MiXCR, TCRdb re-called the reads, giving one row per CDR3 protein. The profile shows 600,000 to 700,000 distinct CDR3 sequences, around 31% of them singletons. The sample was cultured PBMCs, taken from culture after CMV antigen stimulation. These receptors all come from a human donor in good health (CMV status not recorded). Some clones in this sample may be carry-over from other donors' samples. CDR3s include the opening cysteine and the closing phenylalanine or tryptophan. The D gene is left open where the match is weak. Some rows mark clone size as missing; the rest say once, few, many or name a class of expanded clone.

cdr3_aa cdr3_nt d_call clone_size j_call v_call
CASSQTGGDEKLFF TGTGCCAGCAGCCAGACGGGGGGGGATGAAAAACTGTTTTTT . few TRBJ1-4 TRBV12-3/TRBV12-4
CASSLTSRSSYEQYF TGTGCCAGCAGCTTGACCTCCAGGTCCTCCTACGAGCAGTACTTC . many TRBJ2-7 TRBV7-2
CSANQGAGTGILNTEAFF TGCAGTGCTAACCAGGGGGCGGGGACAGGGATCTTGAACACTGAAGCTTTCTTT TRBD1 . TRBJ1-1 TRBV20-1
CASGLTGEGQPQHF TGCGCCAGCGGCCTGACAGGGGAGGGTCAGCCCCAGCATTTT TRBD1 few TRBJ1-5 TRBV4-1
CASSIAGTSGQETQYF TGTGCCAGTAGTATCGCCGGGACTAGCGGCCAAGAGACCCAGTACTTC TRBD2 few TRBJ2-5 TRBV19
CASSLTIGQPQHF TGTGCCAGCAGTTTGACCATCGGTCAGCCCCAGCATTTT . few TRBJ1-5 TRBV27
CAIRPGLVTDTQYF TGTGCCATCAGGCCGGGACTAGTCACAGATACGCAGTATTTT TRBD2 . TRBJ2-3 TRBV10-3
CSVQNRGRGMLIYEQYF TGCAGCGTTCAAAACAGGGGGCGCGGGATGCTGATCTACGAGCAGTACTTC TRBD1 . TRBJ2-7 TRBV29-1
CASSPLLGGWGTQYF TGTGCCAGCAGCCCACTTCTAGGGGGATGGGGTACGCAGTATTTT . many TRBJ2-3 TRBV7-8
CASSLDRLWGAYEQYF TGTGCCAGCAGCTTAGATCGGTTGTGGGGAGCCTACGAGCAGTACTTC . many TRBJ2-7 TRBV7-2
CASSFGQAQPQHF TGTGCCAGCAGTTTCGGACAGGCACAGCCCCAGCATTTT TRBD1 few TRBJ1-5 TRBV12-3/TRBV12-4
CASSSTGLSTEAFF TGTGCCAGCAGCTCGACAGGGTTGAGCACTGAAGCTTTCTTT TRBD1 few TRBJ1-1 TRBV7-2
CASIPGQARYNEQFF TGTGCCAGCATCCCGGGACAGGCCCGCTACAATGAGCAGTTCTTC TRBD1 few TRBJ2-1 TRBV28
CASRLDRGAPPLHF TGTGCCAGCAGACTCGACCGGGGGGCTCCACCCCTCCACTTT . few TRBJ1-6 TRBV6-1
CATRRTGELFF TGTGCCACAAGACGGACCGGGGAGCTGTTTTTT . few TRBJ2-2 TRBV6-1
CASSLSRDVREAPSYEQYF TGTGCCAGCAGCTTAAGTAGGGACGTGAGGGAGGCGCCCTCCTACGAGCAGTACTTC . many TRBJ2-7 TRBV7-8
CASSFKGGGTEAFF TGTGCCAGCAGTTTCAAGGGGGGTGGGACTGAAGCTTTCTTT . few TRBJ1-1 TRBV28
CATSRAEGTQYF TGTGCCACCTCGAGGGCCGAAGGGACCCAGTACTTC . few TRBJ2-5 TRBV19
CASSLDIYPQGRTDTQYF TGTGCCAGCAGCTTAGATATCTACCCCCAGGGGCGCACAGATACGCAGTATTTT . . TRBJ2-3 TRBV11-2
CASSLPSSPYEQYF TGTGCCAGCAGCTTACCGTCCTCCCCCTACGAGCAGTACTTC . few TRBJ2-7 TRBV7-8
CSARRDRGLQPQHF TGCAGTGCTAGGCGGGACAGGGGATTACAGCCCCAGCATTTT TRBD1 . TRBJ1-5 TRBV20-1
CASSGPWREGLETQYF TGTGCCAGCAGCGGGCCCTGGCGGGAGGGGTTGGAGACCCAGTACTTC TRBD2 few TRBJ2-5 TRBV7-9
CASSLALRTSGADTQYF TGTGCCAGCAGCTTAGCATTAAGGACTAGCGGCGCAGATACGCAGTATTTT TRBD2 . TRBJ2-3 TRBV11-2
CASSFRTGRGYTF TGTGCCAGCAGTTTCCGGACAGGGAGAGGCTACACCTTC TRBD1 few TRBJ1-2 TRBV28
CASAWGGASLNYGYTF TGTGCTAGTGCCTGGGGAGGGGCGTCCTTAAATTATGGCTACACCTTC . few TRBJ1-2 TRBV12-5
CASSEDRVGYNEQFF TGTGCCAGCAGTGAGGACAGGGTTGGGTACAATGAGCAGTTCTTC TRBD1 few TRBJ2-1 TRBV6-1
CSASMPGVQPQHF TGCAGTGCTAGCATGCCCGGGGTTCAGCCCCAGCATTTT . . TRBJ1-5 TRBV20-1
CASSYEVGGHEQFF TGTGCCAGCAGTTACGAGGTAGGGGGCCATGAGCAGTTCTTC TRBD1 . TRBJ2-1 TRBV6-5
CSAGNRYF TGCAGTGCCGGGAACCGGTACTTC . . TRBJ2-5 TRBV20-1
CASNSQGVETQYF TGTGCTAGCAATTCTCAGGGGGTTGAGACCCAGTACTTC TRBD1 . TRBJ2-5 TRBV12-5
CATTKTGDYGYTF TGTGCCACTACCAAAACAGGGGACTATGGCTACACCTTC TRBD1 . TRBJ1-2 TRBV19
CASSIADGSNTEAFF TGTGCCAGTAGTATCGCGGACGGATCGAACACTGAAGCTTTCTTT . . TRBJ1-1 TRBV19
CSARESKNRDGYTF TGCAGTGCTAGAGAATCAAAGAACAGGGATGGCTACACCTTC . . TRBJ1-2 TRBV20-1
CASNLGPGYEQYF TGTGCCAGCAACCTCGGCCCCGGCTACGAGCAGTACTTC . . TRBJ2-7 TRBV11-2
CASSNSPGTANFYGYTF TGCGCCAGCAGCAACTCACCCGGGACAGCGAACTTCTATGGCTACACCTTC TRBD1 few TRBJ1-2 TRBV5-1
CASSFRPGPNTEAFF TGTGCCAGCAGTTTTCGGCCGGGACCGAACACTGAAGCTTTCTTT . . TRBJ1-1 TRBV12-3/TRBV12-4
CASSFDGYSNQPQHF TGCGCCAGCAGTTTTGACGGCTATAGCAATCAGCCCCAGCATTTT . . TRBJ1-5 TRBV5-1
CASSNRSGSPLHF TGTGCCAGCAGTAATCGATCGGGTTCACCCCTCCACTTT . few TRBJ1-6 TRBV7-6
CASSEERGGEQYF TGTGCCAGCAGTGAAGAAAGAGGCGGAGAGCAGTACTTC . . TRBJ2-7 TRBV6-1
CASSQDHKGSTDTQYF TGCGCCAGCAGCCAAGATCACAAGGGGAGCACAGATACGCAGTATTTT . . TRBJ2-3 TRBV4-1
CASSQGAASGSHEQFF TGCGCCAGCAGCCAGGGGGCGGCTAGCGGGAGCCATGAGCAGTTCTTC TRBD2 . TRBJ2-1 TRBV4-3